These 8 T cell receptor beta chains were sequenced from one sample in a study of blood T cell repertoires in COVID-19. Clones were sequenced by immunoSEQ multiplex PCR, and TCRdb holds only the in-frame ones, with some missing. The sample yields roughly 250,000 clones, 75% to 90% seen once. Sequencing was carried out using PBMCs or T cells enriched from blood (not recorded which). The receptor set was obtained from a woman aged 40-49 years who had been exposed to COVID-19.

This clone was seen just once. The junction shows a germline mismatch at one end, possibly a read error. This chain links TRBV5-1 with TRBJ2-3; a weak D match, TRBD2 (5 bases). Germline lookup yields CDR1 SGHRS and CDR2 YFSETQ. The CDR3 consists of 17 residues. This chain's CDR3 is CASSPVGLAQRTDTQYF. The CDR3 DNA reads as TGTGCCAGCAGCCCCGTCGGGCTAGCCCAACGCACAGATACGCAGTATTTT.

CDR3 region: CASSPGLAGTTDTQYF. CDR3 coding DNA: TGTGCCAGCTCACCGGGACTAGCGGGAACCACAGATACGCAGTATTTT. The chain carries TRBV18 and TRBJ2-3; 13 nucleotides agree with TRBD2. The CDR3 is 16 amino acids. V was clipped by 3 bases and J by 2 bases; unmatched bases: 2. Germline CDR1 KGHSH, CDR2 LQKENI.

The chain has TRBV9 and TRBJ2-1; D might be TRBD1 (6 bases). V was cut by 0 bases and J by 5 bases, with 12 bases left in between. The length of the CDR3 is 15 residues. CDR1 is SGDLS and CDR2 is YYNGEE in the germline V gene. The CDR3 here is CASSVEQGPHNEQFF. As DNA, the CDR3 is TGTGCCAGCAGCGTAGAACAGGGACCCCACAATGAGCAGTTCTTC.

The chain couples TRBV7-3 to TRBJ1-1, with D possibly TRBD1 on 5 matching bases. The CDR3 sequence is 14 residues long. Germline V CDR1 and CDR2: SGHTA, FQGTGA. Between the trimmed V and J ends, which lost 5 bases and 2 bases, there was a span of 12 bases. In nucleotides, the CDR3 is TGTGCCAGCAGCGGGTCGACAGTTAACACTGAAGCTTTCTTT. This codes for CASSGSTVNTEAFF.

The count of this clone is one. V gene TRBV4-3 combines with J gene TRBJ1-2; D may be TRBD1 (6 bases). V was trimmed by 0 bases and J by 4 bases, leaving 6 bases between them. The CDR3 runs to 13 residues. CDR1 is LGHNA and CDR2 is YSLEER in the germline V gene. CDR3 bases: TGCGCCAGCAGCCAAGAACAGGGCTATGGCTACACCTTC. The encoded protein is CASSQEQGYGYTF.

This clone was seen a handful of times. At one boundary the junction diverges from the germline segment, which might be a read error. The chain links TRBV5-1 to TRBJ1-2, with D possibly TRBD1 on 6 matching bases. The V gene's germline CDR1 is SGHRS and CDR2 YFSETQ. The CDR3 contains 13 residues. The CDR3 coding sequence is TGTGCCAGCAGCTCTCGGGGGGCTTATGGCTACACCTTC. The encoded protein is CASSSRGAYGYTF.

The chain carries TRBV6-1 and TRBJ1-3; D is possibly TRBD1 (6 bases). Germline CDR1 reads MNHNS; CDR2 reads SASEGT. There are 17 residues in the CDR3. V was pared by 6 bases and J by 3 bases, with 21 bases between. The CDR3 protein is CASSETYAGAIGNTIYF. CDR3 bases: TGTGCCAGCAGCGAAACCTACGCGGGGGCGATTGGAAACACCATATATTTT.

The V call is TRBV7-2, the J call TRBJ2-5; tentative D call: TRBD2 (6 bases). The germline CDR1 and CDR2 sequences are SGHTA and FQGNSA. The V end lost 5 bases, the J end lost 0 bases, and 19 bases lay between the germline ends. This CDR3 comprises 17 residues. CDR3 nucleotides: TGTGCCAGCAGCACAGTCCCGGGGTGGGACTACCAAGAGACCCAGTACTTC. This sequence encodes CASSTVPGWDYQETQYF.